The entry below gives a single T cell receptor (beta chain) sequence along with its context. This clonotype was counted between two and nine times. What this receptor recognizes is not known. No per-base quality is available; no much larger clone lies one base away. The sample's time point label, in plain terms: newly diagnosed GD, antithyroid drugs for less than 3 months. RNA was extracted from PBMCs in TRIzol for both TCR sequencing and RNA sequencing. The diagnosis of Graves' disease was made according to American Thyroid Association guidelines. Patients were recruited from an endocrinology department in Xi'an, China. Each patient gave 7.5 to 10 milliliters of peripheral blood, collected in an EDTA anticoagulant tube. PBMCs were isolated by Ficoll Paque Plus density gradient separation without further T cell sorting. An Agilent 2100 Bioanalyzer and agarose gel were used to check RNA quality, and a NanoDrop 2000 was used to measure RNA concentration.

The data belong to a study of regulatory T cells in long-lasting Graves disease (dated by TCRdb to about 2021). A note on the overall study: In the newly diagnosed Graves' disease group, patients had been taking antithyroid drugs for less than 3 months. Patients with persistent Graves' disease were compared with patients with newly diagnosed Graves' disease using TCR sequencing and RNA sequencing of peripheral blood. The study was registered as a clinical trial and conducted in China. A total of around 33 samples were covered by TCR sequencing, comprising some 13 persistent and around 20 newly diagnosed Graves' disease patients. Results and caveats for the whole study, not just this receptor: Patients with persistent disease shared more public clonotypes (about 2,700) than newly diagnosed patients did (around 1,000). Only the TCR beta chain was sequenced and analyzed. Only peripheral blood was studied, because thyroid tissue, the primary lesion, was inaccessible. Lower TCR Shannon entropy and fewer highly expanded clones were observed in persistent Graves' disease patients than in newly diagnosed patients, which suggested clonal expansion. TRBV28, TRBJ1-2 and TRBJ2-5 were preferentially used in persistent disease, while TRBV20-1 and TRBJ2-1 were favored in newly diagnosed disease. The authors acknowledged the small sample size as a limitation that may reduce accuracy.

Including cysteine and phenylalanine, the CDR3 has 18 amino acids. The sequence is cut down to CDR3 DNA, 54 bases in frame from base 1. CDR1 and CDR2 are read off the germline V gene (reference sequence) as SEHNR and FQNEAQ. Trimming takes 6 bases from V and 0 bases from J, and the germline ends sit 18 bases apart. Receptor libraries were prepared by multiplex PCR. The sequencer listed for this sample is Illumina HiSeq 4000. TCR beta libraries were built with iRepertoire HTBI primers and Arm-PCR amplification of CDR3 regions. Before sequencing, the PCR products underwent gel purification. In the authors' own workflow: Across samples, around 58 TRBV and 14 TRBJ segments were identified and used for gene usage analysis of CDR3 amino acid clonotypes. COPE and FqMerger were used to merge filtered high-quality paired reads into contigs. BLAST was used to align contigs to IMGT TRBV, TRBD and TRBJ reference genes, and CDR3 was defined according to IMGT. Highly expanded clones were defined as clonotypes with a frequency above 0.1%. Repertoire diversity was measured by Shannon entropy, and V-J evenness by the Gini coefficient. A clonotype found in more than one individual was treated as public. TCRdb cleaned the public reads at Q25 with fastp, built clones with MiXCR and kept in-frame beta chains. Each record represents a unique CDR3 protein, reported with the most common genes and DNA among its rows. The V and J calls reflect TCRdb's pipeline rather than the authors' work. Recorded for this sample are 620,000 or so distinct CDR3 sequences; less than 20% of them occurred a single time. The ten largest make up 15% to 20% of the sample.

The sample was also linked to a second study, of T cells in Graves' hyperthyroidism and ophthalmopathy. The second study also describes: Stable Graves' hyperthyroidism was defined as no progression to ophthalmopathy during 18 months of follow-up. The hyperthyroidism patients were between 18 and 65 years old and newly diagnosed, with a disease duration of less than 2 months. The study excluded patients with uncontrolled infections, other autoimmune diseases, pregnancy or lactation. Diagnoses were based on clinical symptoms, serum thyroxine and TRAb, thyroid ultrasound and orbital computed tomography. A first-round RT-PCR of the TCR CDR3 used the HTBI primer set with the Qiagen OneStep RT-PCR kit. Most expanded thyroid clonotypes (frequency above 0.001) were also detected in blood, a finding suggesting that blood repertoires may reflect thyroid immune responses. A model built on a 13 V-J signature distinguished ophthalmopathy from stable hyperthyroidism, reaching around 88% sensitivity and 81.08% specificity in cross-validation and 80%/75% in testing. In validation, the model predicted progression to ophthalmopathy a median of 6.5 months before onset, with approximately 70% sensitivity and 72.22% specificity. To identify distinguishing TCR V-J signatures, a discovery cohort of around 100 patients was used, comprising under 45 with Graves' ophthalmopathy and 57 with stable Graves' hyperthyroidism. Prospective prediction of ophthalmopathy was tested in an independent validation cohort consisting of 18 to 20 hyperthyroidism patients and around 16 patients who later progressed to ophthalmopathy. For training and testing, the 100 or so patients in the discovery cohort were randomly divided in a 7:3 ratio. Thyroid tissue and blood T-cell repertoires from about six Graves' hyperthyroidism patients were also compared in the study. Following sampling, methimazole starting at 30 mg daily was given to hyperthyroidism patients, and high-dose intravenous methylprednisolone was given to ophthalmopathy patients. The libraries were constructed in a second round of multiplex PCR and then size-selected and purified. The libraries were sequenced on an Illumina HiSeq2000 using paired-end 100 bp reads. SOAPnuke was used to process the raw data, throwing out any read that contained adapters or uncalled bases, had a mean Phred below 15, or lacked an exact constant-primer or identifier match. COPE v1.2.5 was used to merge high-quality paired reads, and clonotypes were defined as unique nucleotide sequences. Clonotypes were aligned to IMGT TRBV, TRBD and TRBJ reference segments using MiTCR v1.1. The analysis was restricted to V-J combinations with a frequency above 0.0001, which together covered 98% to 99.2% of the repertoires. The TCS score was defined as the ratio of F50 (clonal expansion) to E x V (chaos), calculated using BLOSUM62-based TCRdist between CDR3 peptides within each V-J. Welch's t-statistics and random forest reduced 500 to 550 V-J features to roughly 13, which were used in a naive Bayes classifier (R e1071). Sample size was not statistically predetermined, and blinding of investigators to group allocation was not performed. According to the paper, TCR Vbeta CDR3 sequencing was carried out on approximately 140 peripheral blood samples, which came from over 40 ophthalmopathy, under 85 hyperthyroidism and roughly 17 progressor patients.

This TCR was sampled from a woman aged 30 to 39 with Graves disease. Donor details come from another sample of the same person, matched by shared clones. The sequences come from peripheral blood mononuclear cells (PBMCs), collected at new diagnosis, from a patient treated with antithyroid drugs. The V gene is TRBV7-9 and the J gene is TRBJ2-6; TRBD2 is a possible D gene, resting on 6 matching bases. The DNA is TGTGCCAGCAGATTCACCGCATTCGGGGGCTCTGGGGCCAACGTCCTGACTTTC. Its product reads: CASRFTAFGGSGANVLTF.